These 3 T cell receptor beta chains were sequenced from one sample in a study of shared clonotypes between healthy human individuals. Only in-frame clones appear in the TCRdb table, and some are missing; sequencing was by immunoSEQ multiplex PCR. The sample comprises 2.3 million or so clones, over 90% of which are singletons, and approximately 0.4% rests with the top ten. Sequencing input: naive CD4+ T cells from PBMCs. Subset noted: CD45RA+ positively selected. These receptors were taken from a young man in good health. Some clones in this sample may be carry-over from other donors' samples.

Concerning this clone itself: The sample contains more than one DNA sequence encoding this CDR3. The chain links TRBV7-2 to TRBJ2-7, with 11 nucleotides matching TRBD2. In germline, CDR1 is SGHTA, CDR2 FQGNSA. V was pared by 3 bases and J by 2 bases, with 0 bases of the junction left unmatched. CDR3 length: 14 amino acids. Here the CDR3 DNA reads TGTGCCAGCAGCTTGGGACTAGCGGCCTACGAGCAGTACTTC. Translating it yields CASSLGLAAYEQYF. Together with reference TRBV7-2 and TRBJ2-7, the CDR3 gives the full variable domain: GAGVSQSPSNKVTEKGKDVELRCDPISGHTALYWYRQSLGQGLEFLIYFQGNSAPDKSGLPSDRFSAERTGGSVSTLTIQRTQQEDSAVYLCASSLGLAAYEQYFGPGTRLTVT.

The genes are TRBV4-1 and TRBJ2-3; D gene uncertain. CDR1 is MGHRA and CDR2 is YSYEKL in the germline V gene. V lost 2 bases and J lost 9, with 9 bases in between. There are 12 residues in the CDR3. The CDR3 coding sequence is TGCGCCAGCAGCCAAACCCGAGCGACGCAGTATTTT. It yields the protein CASSQTRATQYF.

The DNA for the CDR3 is TGTGCCAGCAGCTTAAAGTGGGCGAACACCGGGGAGCTGTTTTTT. Its protein is CASSLKWANTGELFF. This chain joins TRBV7-3 and TRBJ2-2; no reliable D call. Deletions cut 1 base from V and 0 bases from J, with 6 bases between. The CDR3 has 15 amino acids. Germline CDR1 reads SGHTA; CDR2 reads FQGTGA.